The following is a T cell receptor beta chain sequence with its context. Its antigen is currently unknown. The sample comes from a study of shared clonotypes between healthy human individuals. Study-level points and caveats: Across subsets, estimated richness was generally greater for naive than for memory populations.

Here immunoSEQ multiplex PCR was the method, and the copy in TCRdb shows in-frame clones only, minus some. Of about 2 million clones detected, roughly 95% appear once; the ten largest clones hold about 1.1%. Naive CD8 cells lacked CD45RO and underwent positive selection for CCR7, leaving out terminally differentiated effector memory CD45RA+ cells. Each donor was a Caucasian adult residing in Nashville, Tennessee. CDR3 length: 16 amino acids. V lost 5 bases to trimming and J lost 3 bases; unmatched junction nucleotides: 11. The germline CDR1 and CDR2 sequences are MGHRA and YSYEKL. V is TRBV4-1 and J is TRBJ2-7, with TRBD1 matching over 9 bases. The TCR originated in a man aged 18-30 years in good health. The sequenced sample consisted of naive CD8+ T cells sorted from blood. The chain's CDR3 is CASSSTGTGYIYEQYF. The CDR3 DNA reads TGCGCCAGCAGCTCGACCGGGACAGGGTATATCTACGAGCAGTACTTC.